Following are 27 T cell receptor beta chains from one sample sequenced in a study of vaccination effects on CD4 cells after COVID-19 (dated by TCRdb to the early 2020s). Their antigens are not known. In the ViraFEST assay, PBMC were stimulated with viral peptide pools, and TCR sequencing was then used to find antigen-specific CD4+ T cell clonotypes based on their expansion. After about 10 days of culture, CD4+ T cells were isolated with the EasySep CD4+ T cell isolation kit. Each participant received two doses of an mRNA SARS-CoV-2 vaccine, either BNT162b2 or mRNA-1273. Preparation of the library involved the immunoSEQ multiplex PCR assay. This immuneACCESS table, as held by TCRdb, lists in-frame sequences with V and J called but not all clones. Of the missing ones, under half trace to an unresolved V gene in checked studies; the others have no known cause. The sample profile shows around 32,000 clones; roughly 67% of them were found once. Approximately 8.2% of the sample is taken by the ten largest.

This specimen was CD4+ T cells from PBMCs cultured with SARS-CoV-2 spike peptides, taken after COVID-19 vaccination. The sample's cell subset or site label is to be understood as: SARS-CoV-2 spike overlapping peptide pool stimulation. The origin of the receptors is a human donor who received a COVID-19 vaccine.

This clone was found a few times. DNA for the CDR3: TGTGCCAGCAGTTACGGATGGTCAAGTGGAAACACCATATATTTT. Protein: CASSYGWSSGNTIYF. This chain joins TRBV6-5 and TRBJ1-3; D uncertain. The CDR3 has 15 residues. Germline V lookup: CDR1 MNHEY, CDR2 SVGAGI. V dropped 2 bases and J dropped 3 bases, with 11 bases sitting between them.

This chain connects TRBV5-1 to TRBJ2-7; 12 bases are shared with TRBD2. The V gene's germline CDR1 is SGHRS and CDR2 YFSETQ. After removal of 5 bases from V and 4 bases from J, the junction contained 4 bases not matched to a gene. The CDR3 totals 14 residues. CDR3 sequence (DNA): TGCGCCAGCAGTGAACTAGCGGGGGGATACGAGCAGTACTTC. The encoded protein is CASSELAGGYEQYF.

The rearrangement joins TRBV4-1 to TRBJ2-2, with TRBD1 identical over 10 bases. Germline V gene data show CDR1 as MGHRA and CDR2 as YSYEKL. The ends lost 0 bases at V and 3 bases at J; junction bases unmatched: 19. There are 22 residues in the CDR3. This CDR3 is CASSQDPGLWDRGREDTGELFF. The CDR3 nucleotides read TGCGCCAGCAGCCAAGATCCAGGGCTATGGGACAGGGGCCGCGAAGACACCGGGGAGCTGTTTTTT.

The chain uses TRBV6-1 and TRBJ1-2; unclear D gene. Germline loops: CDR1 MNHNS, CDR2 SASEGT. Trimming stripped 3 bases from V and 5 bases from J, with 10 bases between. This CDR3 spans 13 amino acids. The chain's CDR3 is CASSDYGTYGYTF. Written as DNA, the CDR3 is TGTGCCAGCAGTGATTACGGAACTTATGGCTACACCTTC.

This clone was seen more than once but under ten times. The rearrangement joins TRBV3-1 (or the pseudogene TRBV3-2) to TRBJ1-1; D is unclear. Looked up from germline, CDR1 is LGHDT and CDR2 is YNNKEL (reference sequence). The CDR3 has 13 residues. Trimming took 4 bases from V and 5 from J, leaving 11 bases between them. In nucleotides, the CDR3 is TGTGCCAGCAGCCCTCGTAGGGTAACTGAAGCTTTCTTT. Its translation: CASSPRRVTEAFF.

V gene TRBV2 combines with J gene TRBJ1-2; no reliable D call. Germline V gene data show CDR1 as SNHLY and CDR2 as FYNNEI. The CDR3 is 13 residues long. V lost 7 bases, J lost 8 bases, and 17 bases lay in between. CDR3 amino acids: CASIGFTRLGYTF. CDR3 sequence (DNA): TGTGCCAGCATTGGGTTCACCAGACTCGGCTACACCTTC.

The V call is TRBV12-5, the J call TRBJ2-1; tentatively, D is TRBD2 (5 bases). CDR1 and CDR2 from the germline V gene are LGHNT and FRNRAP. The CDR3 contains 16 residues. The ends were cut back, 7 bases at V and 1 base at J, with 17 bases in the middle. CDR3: CASALGVSGSYNEQFF. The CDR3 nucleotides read TGTGCTAGTGCCTTGGGAGTCTCGGGGTCCTACAATGAGCAGTTCTTC.

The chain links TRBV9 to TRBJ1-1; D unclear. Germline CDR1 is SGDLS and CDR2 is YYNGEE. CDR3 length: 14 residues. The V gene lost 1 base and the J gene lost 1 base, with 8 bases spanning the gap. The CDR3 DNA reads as TGTGCCAGCAGCGTATTTCCAGAGAACACTGAAGCTTTCTTT. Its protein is CASSVFPENTEAFF. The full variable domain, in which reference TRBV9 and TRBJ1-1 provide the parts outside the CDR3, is DSGVTQTPKHLITATGQRVTLRCSPRSGDLSVYWYQQSLDQGLQFLIQYYNGEERAKGNILERFSAQQFPDLHSELNLSSLELGDSALYFCASSVFPENTEAFFGQGTRLTVV.

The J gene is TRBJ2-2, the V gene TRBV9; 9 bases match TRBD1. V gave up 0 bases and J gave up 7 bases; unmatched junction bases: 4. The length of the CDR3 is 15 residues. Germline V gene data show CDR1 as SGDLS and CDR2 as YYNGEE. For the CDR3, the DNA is TGTGCCAGCAGCGTAGTGGGACAGGGCGTCGGGGAGCTGTTTTTT. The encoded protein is CASSVVGQGVGELFF. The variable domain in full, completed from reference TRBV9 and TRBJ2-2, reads DSGVTQTPKHLITATGQRVTLRCSPRSGDLSVYWYQQSLDQGLQFLIQYYNGEERAKGNILERFSAQQFPDLHSELNLSSLELGDSALYFCASSVVGQGVGELFFGEGSRLTVL.

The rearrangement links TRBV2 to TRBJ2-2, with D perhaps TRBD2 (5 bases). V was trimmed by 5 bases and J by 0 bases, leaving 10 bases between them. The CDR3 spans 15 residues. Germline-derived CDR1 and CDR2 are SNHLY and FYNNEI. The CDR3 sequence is CASSWRKTNTGELFF. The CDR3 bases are TGTGCCAGCAGTTGGAGGAAAACGAACACCGGGGAGCTGTTTTTT. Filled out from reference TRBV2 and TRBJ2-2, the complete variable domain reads EPEVTQTPSHQVTQMGQEVILRCVPISNHLYFYWYRQILGQKVEFLVSFYNNEISEKSEIFDDQFSVERPDGSNFTLKIRSTKLEDSAMYFCASSWRKTNTGELFFGEGSRLTVL.

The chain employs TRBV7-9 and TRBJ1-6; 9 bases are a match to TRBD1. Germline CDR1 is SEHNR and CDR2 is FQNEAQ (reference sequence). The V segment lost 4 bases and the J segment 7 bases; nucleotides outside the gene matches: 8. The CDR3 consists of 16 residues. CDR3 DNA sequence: TGTGCCAGCAGCTCACGAAGGGGGACAGGGAATTCACCCCTCCACTTT. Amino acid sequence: CASSSRRGTGNSPLHF.

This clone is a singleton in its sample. CDR3 in amino acids: CASSLGGTVYNEQFF. The CDR3, as DNA: TGTGCCAGCAGCTTAGGAGGGACAGTTTACAATGAGCAGTTCTTC. This chain links TRBV7-6 with TRBJ2-1; 7 bases match TRBD1. The length of the CDR3 is 15 residues. In germline, CDR1 is SGHVS, CDR2 FNYEAQ. V gave up 1 base and J gave up 4 bases; unmatched junction bases: 4.

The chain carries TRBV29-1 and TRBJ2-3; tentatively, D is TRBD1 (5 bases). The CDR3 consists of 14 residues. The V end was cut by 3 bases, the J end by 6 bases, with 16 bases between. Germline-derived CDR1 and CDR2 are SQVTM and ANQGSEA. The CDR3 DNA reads TGCAGCGTTGATAGTTTCCAGGGCGCGGATACGCAGTATTTT. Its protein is CSVDSFQGADTQYF.

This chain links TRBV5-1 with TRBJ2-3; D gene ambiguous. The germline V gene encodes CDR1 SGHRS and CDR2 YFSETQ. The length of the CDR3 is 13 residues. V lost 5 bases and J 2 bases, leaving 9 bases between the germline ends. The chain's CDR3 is CASSNYLTDTQYF. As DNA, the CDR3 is TGCGCCAGCAGTAATTATCTCACAGATACGCAGTATTTT.

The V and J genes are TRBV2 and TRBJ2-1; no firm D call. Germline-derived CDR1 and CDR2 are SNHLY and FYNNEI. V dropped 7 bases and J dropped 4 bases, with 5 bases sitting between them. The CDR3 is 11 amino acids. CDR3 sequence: CASTLYNEQFF. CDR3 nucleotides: TGTGCCAGCACTCTATACAATGAGCAGTTCTTC.

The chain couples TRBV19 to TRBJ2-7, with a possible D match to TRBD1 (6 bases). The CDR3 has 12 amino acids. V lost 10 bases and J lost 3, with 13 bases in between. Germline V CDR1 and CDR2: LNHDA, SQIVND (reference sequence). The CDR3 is CATRDKIYEQYF. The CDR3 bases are TGTGCCACCAGGGACAAGATCTACGAGCAGTACTTC.

Here the CDR3 reads CASRGQGAAFF. The CDR3 DNA is TGTGCCAGCAGGGGACAGGGGGCAGCTTTCTTT. V gene TRBV6-5 combines with J gene TRBJ1-1; 12 nucleotides line up with TRBD1. Unmatched junction bases numbered 0, after V lost 6 bases and J lost 10 bases. Germline values: CDR1 MNHEY, CDR2 SVGAGI. The length of the CDR3 is 11 residues.

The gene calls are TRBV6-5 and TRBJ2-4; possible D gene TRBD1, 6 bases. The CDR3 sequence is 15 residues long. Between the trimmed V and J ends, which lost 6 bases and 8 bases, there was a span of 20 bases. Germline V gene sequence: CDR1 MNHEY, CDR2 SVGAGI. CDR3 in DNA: TGTGCCAGCAGACAGGGACCGACCTCACGGGACATTCAGTACTTC. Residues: CASRQGPTSRDIQYF.

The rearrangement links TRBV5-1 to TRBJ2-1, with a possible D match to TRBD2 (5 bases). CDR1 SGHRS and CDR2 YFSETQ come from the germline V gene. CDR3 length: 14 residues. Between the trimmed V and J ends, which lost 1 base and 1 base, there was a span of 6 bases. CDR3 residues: CASSLRGSYNEQFF. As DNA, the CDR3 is TGCGCCAGCAGCTTGCGCGGGTCCTACAATGAGCAGTTCTTC.

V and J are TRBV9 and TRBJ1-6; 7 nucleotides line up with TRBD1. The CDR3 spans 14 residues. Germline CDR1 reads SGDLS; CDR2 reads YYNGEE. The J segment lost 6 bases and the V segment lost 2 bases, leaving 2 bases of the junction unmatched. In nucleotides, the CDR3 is TGTGCCAGCAGCGTGACAGGGCGTAATTCACCCCTCCACTTT. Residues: CASSVTGRNSPLHF.

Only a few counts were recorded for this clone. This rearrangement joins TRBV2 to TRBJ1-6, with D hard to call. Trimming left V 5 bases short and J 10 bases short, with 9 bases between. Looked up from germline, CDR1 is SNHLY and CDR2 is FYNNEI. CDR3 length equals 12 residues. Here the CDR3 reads CASSTRESPLHF. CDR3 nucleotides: TGTGCCAGCAGTACAAGGGAATCACCCCTCCACTTT.

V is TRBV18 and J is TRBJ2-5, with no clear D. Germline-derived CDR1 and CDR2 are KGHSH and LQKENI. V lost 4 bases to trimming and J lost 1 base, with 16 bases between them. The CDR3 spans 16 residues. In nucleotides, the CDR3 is TGTGCCAGCTCACTTCTGCGGACGGCAGTCCAAGAGACCCAGTACTTC. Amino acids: CASSLLRTAVQETQYF.

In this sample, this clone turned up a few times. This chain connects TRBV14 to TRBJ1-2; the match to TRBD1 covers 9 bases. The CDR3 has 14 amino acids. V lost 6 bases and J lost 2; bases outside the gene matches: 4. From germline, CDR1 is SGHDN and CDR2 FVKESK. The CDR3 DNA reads TGTGCCAGCAGTTTACAGGGGGCGAACTATGGCTACACCTTC. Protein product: CASSLQGANYGYTF. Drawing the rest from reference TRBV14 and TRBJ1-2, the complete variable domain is EAGVTQFPSHSVIEKGQTVTLRCDPISGHDNLYWYRRVMGKEIKFLLHFVKESKQDESGMPNNRFLAERTGGTYSTLKVQPAELEDSGVYFCASSLQGANYGYTFGSGTRLTVV.

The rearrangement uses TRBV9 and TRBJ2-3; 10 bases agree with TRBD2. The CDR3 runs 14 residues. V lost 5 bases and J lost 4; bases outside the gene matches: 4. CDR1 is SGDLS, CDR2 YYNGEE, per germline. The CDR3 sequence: CASSKRGGPDTQYF. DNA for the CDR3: TGTGCCAGCAGTAAGCGGGGGGGCCCAGATACGCAGTATTTT. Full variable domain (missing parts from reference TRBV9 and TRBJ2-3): DSGVTQTPKHLITATGQRVTLRCSPRSGDLSVYWYQQSLDQGLQFLIQYYNGEERAKGNILERFSAQQFPDLHSELNLSSLELGDSALYFCASSKRGGPDTQYFGPGTRLTVL.

CDR3 bases: TGTGCCAGCAGCCAAGTTCACGGGACTACCTACGAGCAGTACTTC. Residues: CASSQVHGTTYEQYF. The J gene is TRBJ2-7, the V gene TRBV3-1 (or the pseudogene TRBV3-2); 7 positions match TRBD2. The ends lost 1 base at V and 2 bases at J; junction bases unmatched: 5. Germline V lookup: CDR1 LGHDT, CDR2 YNNKEL (reference sequence). The CDR3 covers 15 residues.

CDR3 nucleotide sequence: TGTGCCAGCAGTCCAAACGTGGGGGTAGGTAATTCACCCCTCCACTTT. Its protein product is CASSPNVGVGNSPLHF. This rearrangement joins TRBV27 to TRBJ1-6; D perhaps matches TRBD1 (5 bases). V lost 5 bases and J lost 6, with 17 bases in between. The CDR3 runs to 16 residues. CDR1 and CDR2 from the germline V gene are MNHEY and SMNVEV (reference sequence).

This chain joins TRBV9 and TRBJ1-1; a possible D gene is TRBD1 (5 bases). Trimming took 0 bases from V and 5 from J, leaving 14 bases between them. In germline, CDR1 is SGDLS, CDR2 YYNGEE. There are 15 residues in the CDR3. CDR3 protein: CASSVDGRGSTEAFF. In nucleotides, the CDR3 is TGTGCCAGCAGCGTAGACGGTCGGGGGTCGACTGAAGCTTTCTTT.